A single sample is the source of the 20 T cell receptor beta chains below, sequenced in a study of cytomegalovirus exposure and HLA in healthy donors. The PCR ran on 60 Vbeta and 13 Jbeta primers. Method: immunoSEQ multiplex PCR; TCRdb's copy keeps in-frame clones and lacks some. The sample comprises 65,000 to 85,000 clones, about 65% of which are singletons, and more than 2% rests with the top ten. The sequenced sample consisted of PBMCs. All receptors come from a woman in her twenties or thirties in good health and CMV-seronegative.

The chain combines TRBV19 with TRBJ1-2; D unclear. The CDR3 spans 13 residues. The germline CDR1 and CDR2 sequences are LNHDA and SQIVND (reference sequence). The germline V and J ends were trimmed by 3 bases and 5 bases, with 10 bases remaining between them. The CDR3 spells CASSMRQIYGYTF. The CDR3 DNA reads as TGTGCCAGTAGTATGCGGCAGATTTATGGCTACACCTTC.

The CDR3 DNA is TGTGCCAGTAGTCCTCGGACGGGAACTAACACTGAAGCTTTCTTT. Translated, it gives CASSPRTGTNTEAFF. This chain uses TRBV19 with TRBJ1-1; D not certain. The V gene's germline CDR1 is LNHDA and CDR2 SQIVND (reference sequence). The CDR3 length is 15 residues. The V gene lost 5 bases and the J gene lost 2 bases, with 15 bases spanning the gap.

In this sample, this clone turned up many times. Other nucleotide sequences in the sample specify the same CDR3. The genes are TRBV5-1 and TRBJ1-1, with D possibly being TRBD1 (6 bases). The V gene's germline CDR1 is SGHRS and CDR2 YFSETQ. This CDR3 is built from 14 residues. With 4 bases removed from V and 5 bases from J, the gap between germline ends came to 15 bases. The CDR3 bases are TGCGCCAGCAGCCCGGAGGGGGGAGGGACTGAAGCTTTCTTT. Its protein is CASSPEGGGTEAFF.

The V call is TRBV2, the J call TRBJ2-7, with D tentatively TRBD1 (5 bases). This CDR3 has 13 residues. V was shortened by 6 bases and J by 3 bases, with 12 bases between the two germline ends. Germline CDR1 and CDR2: SNHLY and FYNNEI. The CDR3 reads CASRGHDGYEQYF. The CDR3, as DNA: TGTGCCAGCAGGGGGCACGACGGCTACGAGCAGTACTTC. Based on the CDR3 plus reference TRBV2 and TRBJ2-7, the full variable domain is EPEVTQTPSHQVTQMGQEVILRCVPISNHLYFYWYRQILGQKVEFLVSFYNNEISEKSEIFDDQFSVERPDGSNFTLKIRSTKLEDSAMYFCASRGHDGYEQYFGPGTRLTVT.

The chain is built from TRBV9 and TRBJ2-3, with 10 bases identical to TRBD2. Germline V gene sequence: CDR1 SGDLS, CDR2 YYNGEE. The V gene end was trimmed by 3 bases and the J gene end by 4 bases; junction bases not matched to a gene: 8. This CDR3 has 16 amino acids. CDR3 nucleotides: TGTGCCAGCAGCGGTGGTGCTAGCGGGGGAGCAGATACGCAGTATTTT. It is translated as CASSGGASGGADTQYF.

The rearrangement joins TRBV4-3 to TRBJ2-3; a weak D match, TRBD2 (6 bases). Looked up from germline, CDR1 is LGHNA and CDR2 is YSLEER. This CDR3 comprises 16 residues. V was shortened by 0 bases and J by 0 bases, with 10 bases between the two germline ends. CDR3 in amino acids: CASSQDYGGSTDTQYF. CDR3 nucleotides: TGCGCCAGCAGCCAAGATTACGGGGGTAGCACAGATACGCAGTATTTT.

This chain uses TRBV19 with TRBJ2-7; tentative D call: TRBD1 (6 bases). This CDR3 contains 15 residues. CDR1 LNHDA and CDR2 SQIVND come from the germline V gene (reference sequence). Trimming removed 3 bases at V and 0 bases at J, with 12 bases between. Written as DNA, the CDR3 is TGTGCCAGTAGTATTGGTGGGGGCAGCTCCTACGAGCAGTACTTC. Protein sequence: CASSIGGGSSYEQYF.

This chain connects TRBV6-6 to TRBJ2-7, with TRBD1 matching 7 bases. J lost 3 bases, V lost 7 bases, and 12 bases had no gene match. There are 15 residues in the CDR3. Germline V gene lookup returns CDR1 MNHNY and CDR2 SVGAGI (reference sequence). CDR3 residues: CASTPRDSGIYEQYF. CDR3 coding DNA: TGTGCCAGCACTCCCCGGGACAGCGGAATCTACGAGCAGTACTTC.

This chain links TRBV28 with TRBJ2-2, with unresolved D. Germline CDR1 reads MDHEN; CDR2 reads SYDVKM. The CDR3 has 13 amino acids. The V end was cut by 4 bases, the J end by 3 bases, with 6 bases between. The CDR3 DNA reads TGTGCCAGCAGTTCCTCGGACACCGGGGAGCTGTTTTTT. It codes for CASSSSDTGELFF.

The genes are TRBV5-4 and TRBJ2-5, with 8 bases matching TRBD1. Trimming cost V 4 bases and J 6 bases; bases outside gene matches: 17. From germline, CDR1 is SGHNT and CDR2 YYREEE (reference sequence). CDR3 size: 17 residues. The CDR3 is CASSQEKGDRGVKTQYF. For the CDR3, the DNA is TGTGCCAGCAGCCAAGAAAAAGGTGACAGGGGAGTTAAGACCCAGTACTTC.

This clone turned up a few times. The rearrangement uses TRBV6-6 and TRBJ1-6; 9 nucleotides line up with TRBD1. CDR1 and CDR2 from the germline V gene are MNHNY and SVGAGI (reference sequence). The V and J ends lost 7 bases and 9 bases, in that order; junction bases with no gene match: 7. The CDR3 loop spans 14 amino acids. CDR3: CASTPTGGVSPLHF. The CDR3, as DNA: TGTGCCAGCACCCCAACAGGGGGCGTTTCACCCCTCCACTTT.

This clone was recorded only once. The gene calls are TRBV27 and TRBJ2-5; no definite D call. The J call may be mistaken, given a closer DNA end match to TRBJ2-7. CDR1 is MNHEY, CDR2 SMNVEV, per germline (reference sequence). The CDR3 length is 12 residues. CDR3 residues: CASSLRGYEQYF. The CDR3 nucleotides read TGTGCCAGCAGTTTGAGAGGATACGAGCAGTACTTC.

The chain couples TRBV6-5 to TRBJ2-7, with 7 bases that match TRBD2. Trimming removed 3 bases from V and 1 base from J; junction bases left unmatched: 3. Germline V gene data show CDR1 as MNHEY and CDR2 as SVGAGI. The CDR3 sequence is 14 residues long. DNA of the CDR3: TGTGCCAGCAGTTATTGGGGGGGGTCCTACGAGCAGTACTTC. Amino acids: CASSYWGGSYEQYF.

The chain couples TRBV5-1 to TRBJ2-5; 8 nucleotides align to TRBD2. Germline V gene lookup returns CDR1 SGHRS and CDR2 YFSETQ. V gave up 0 bases and J gave up 9 bases; unmatched junction bases: 13. There are 16 residues in the CDR3. CDR3 protein: CASSLAAGGRGLAQYF. The CDR3 DNA follows: TGCGCCAGCAGCTTGGCTGCGGGGGGCCGTGGGTTGGCCCAGTACTTC. The variable domain in full, with the rest retrieved from reference TRBV5-1 and TRBJ2-5, is KAGVTQTPRYLIKTRGQQVTLSCSPISGHRSVSWYQQTPGQGLQFLFEYFSETQRNKGNFPGRFSGRQFSNSRSEMNVSTLELGDSALYLCASSLAAGGRGLAQYFGPGTRLLVL.

The chain carries TRBV6-5 and TRBJ1-3; tentatively, D is TRBD1 (5 bases). The CDR3 has 14 residues. Germline V lookup: CDR1 MNHEY, CDR2 SVGAGI. Between the trimmed V and J ends, which lost 6 bases and 2 bases, there was a span of 11 bases. CDR3 bases: TGTGCCAGCAGACGCCAGGGAACTGGAAACACCATATATTTT. Translating gives CASRRQGTGNTIYF.

V and J are TRBV5-4 and TRBJ2-7; 7 bases map to TRBD1. Germline V gene sequence: CDR1 SGHNT, CDR2 YYREEE (reference sequence). V was clipped by 4 bases and J by 2 bases; unmatched bases: 6. The CDR3 is 14 amino acids. The CDR3 nucleotides are TGTGCCAGCAGCGGTACGACAGGGACCTACGAGCAGTACTTC. This encodes CASSGTTGTYEQYF.

The V and J genes are TRBV27 and TRBJ2-7, with 11 bases fitting TRBD2. Germline CDR1 and CDR2: MNHEY and SMNVEV (reference sequence). The CDR3 is made up of 15 amino acids. Trimming cost V 5 bases and J 3 bases; bases outside gene matches: 6. Here the CDR3 DNA reads TGTGCCAGCAGTACACGGCTAGCGGGGGGCTACGAGCAGTACTTC. This gives the protein CASSTRLAGGYEQYF.

The J gene is TRBJ2-5, the V gene TRBV19, with 11 bases identical to TRBD1. The junction had 4 bases not matched to a gene; V was cut back by 8 bases and J by 2 bases. The CDR3 consists of 14 residues. CDR1 and CDR2 (germline): LNHDA, SQIVND (reference sequence). CDR3 nucleotides: TGTGCCAGTCGCCGGGACAGGGGGCAAGAGACCCAGTACTTC. It translates to CASRRDRGQETQYF.

This chain connects TRBV9 to TRBJ2-7; D is unresolved. CDR1 and CDR2 from the germline V gene are SGDLS and YYNGEE. Trimming pared 0 bases from V and 6 bases from J, leaving 13 bases between. The CDR3 covers 14 residues. The DNA of the CDR3 is TGTGCCAGCAGCGTAGCGGCAGGCACCTCCGAGCAGTACTTC. Amino acid sequence: CASSVAAGTSEQYF.

This clone was seen a handful of times. CDR3 sequence (DNA): TGTGCCTGGAGTATCAGGGCTGTAGCTTTCTTT. Translated, it gives CAWSIRAVAFF. V gene TRBV30 combines with J gene TRBJ1-1; tentative D call: TRBD1 (5 bases). The CDR3 runs 11 residues. Per the germline V gene, CDR1 is GTSNPN and CDR2 is SVGIG (reference sequence). Trimming took 2 bases from V and 10 from J, leaving 11 bases between them.